These 13 T cell receptor beta chains came from one sample sequenced in a study of blood T cell repertoires in COVID-19. Profiled with immunoSEQ multiplex PCR; TCRdb holds only in-frame clones, not every one. The data show about 290,000 clones, approximately 88% seen once. Input material: PBMCs or T cells enriched from blood (not recorded which). Receptors originate from a woman in her forties who had recovered from COVID-19.

The chain employs TRBV11-2 and TRBJ1-2; unclear D gene. Per the germline V gene, CDR1 is SGHAT and CDR2 is FQNNGV. V lost 0 bases to trimming and J lost 2 bases, with 13 bases between them. The CDR3 has 16 amino acids. CDR3 region: CASSLEVSAGNYGYTF. The CDR3 bases are TGTGCCAGCAGCTTAGAGGTTTCTGCGGGGAACTATGGCTACACCTTC. Full variable domain (rest looked up from reference TRBV11-2 and TRBJ1-2): EAGVAQSPRYKIIEKRQSVAFWCNPISGHATLYWYQQILGQGPKLLIQFQNNGVVDDSQLPKDRFSAERLKGVDSTLKIQPAKLEDSAVYLCASSLEVSAGNYGYTFGSGTRLTVV.

The chain carries TRBV30 and TRBJ2-3; D uncertain. Germline lookup yields CDR1 GTSNPN and CDR2 SVGIG (reference sequence). V was cut by 1 base and J by 6 bases, with 11 bases left in between. CDR3 length: 13 amino acids. The CDR3 DNA sequence: TGTGCCTGGAGTGGTCTTGGCATGGATACGCAGTATTTT. It translates to CAWSGLGMDTQYF.

The chain recombines TRBV18 with TRBJ2-7, with D possibly TRBD1 on 5 matching bases. The CDR3 totals 14 residues. The germline V gene encodes CDR1 KGHSH and CDR2 LQKENI. Trimming removed 0 bases from V and 1 base from J, with 7 bases in between. Here the CDR3 reads CASSPPTVSYEQYF. As DNA, the CDR3 is TGTGCCAGCTCACCACCGACAGTATCCTACGAGCAGTACTTC.

The count of this clone is one. The chain joins TRBV18 to TRBJ2-7; TRBD1 aligns across 9 bases. The V segment lost 3 bases and the J segment 5 bases; nucleotides outside the gene matches: 5. The CDR3 runs 14 residues. Per the germline V gene, CDR1 is KGHSH and CDR2 is LQKENI. CDR3 in amino acids: CASSPTRTGDEQYF. CDR3 DNA: TGTGCCAGCTCACCCACAAGGACAGGGGACGAGCAGTACTTC.

The V gene is TRBV5-1, the J gene TRBJ2-5; possible D gene TRBD2, 6 bases. The V gene lost 0 bases and the J gene lost 4 bases, with 10 bases spanning the gap. There are 14 residues in the CDR3. Germline CDR1 reads SGHRS; CDR2 reads YFSETQ. This CDR3 is CASSLGSGPETQYF. For the CDR3, the DNA is TGCGCCAGCAGCTTGGGTAGCGGCCCAGAGACCCAGTACTTC.

This rearrangement joins TRBV10-3 to TRBJ1-6, with 9 bases lining up with TRBD1. The ends lost 2 bases at V and 0 bases at J; junction bases unmatched: 8. The length of the CDR3 is 19 residues. Germline loops: CDR1 ENHRY, CDR2 SYGVKD. The CDR3 DNA follows: TGTGCCATCAGTGAGAGGGGACAGGGCCCGAACTCCTATAATTCACCCCTCCACTTT. Translation gives CAISERGQGPNSYNSPLHF.

J is TRBJ2-3 and V is TRBV7-8; TRBD2 matches 10 bases. The germline gives CDR1 SGHVS, CDR2 FQNEAQ. V lost 1 base to trimming and J lost 2 bases; unmatched junction nucleotides: 6. The CDR3 extends over 17 amino acids. CDR3 loop: CASSLGASGGLTDTQYF. CDR3 nucleotide sequence: TGTGCCAGCAGCTTAGGGGCTAGCGGGGGCCTCACAGATACGCAGTATTTT.

The genes are TRBV18 and TRBJ1-1, with no clear D. Germline V gene data show CDR1 as KGHSH and CDR2 as LQKENI. V shed 0 bases and J shed 5 bases, with 10 bases lying between them. This CDR3 is 14 amino acids long. The CDR3 loop is CASSPPGRKTEAFF. The CDR3 DNA sequence: TGTGCCAGCTCACCACCTGGCAGGAAAACTGAAGCTTTCTTT. The entire variable domain, with the rest obtained from reference TRBV18 and TRBJ1-1, is as follows: NAGVMQNPRHLVRRRGQEARLRCSPMKGHSHVYWYRQLPEEGLKFMVYLQKENIIDESGMPKERFSAEFPKEGPSILRIQQVVRGDSAAYFCASSPPGRKTEAFFGQGTRLTVV.

This clone appeared once. This sequence joins TRBV15 and TRBJ1-4; unclear D gene. The CDR3 is 17 residues long. The germline CDR1 and CDR2 sequences are LNHNV and YYDKDF (reference sequence). Trimming stripped 0 bases from V and 8 bases from J, with 19 bases between. The CDR3 DNA is TGTGCCACCAGCAGAGATTGGGCCGATTCCCCAGAGGAAAAACTGTTTTTT. It encodes CATSRDWADSPEEKLFF.

The J gene is TRBJ2-1, the V gene TRBV13, with TRBD2 matching 11 bases. CDR3 length equals 15 residues. Per germline, CDR1 PRHDT and CDR2 FYEKMQ (reference sequence). Unmatched junction bases numbered 5, after V lost 6 bases and J lost 4 bases. The CDR3 spells CASSISGGDYNEQFF. The CDR3 DNA reads TGTGCCAGCAGTATTAGCGGGGGGGATTACAATGAGCAGTTCTTC. The full variable domain, rest sourced from reference TRBV13 and TRBJ2-1, is AAGVIQSPRHLIKEKRETATLKCYPIPRHDTVYWYQQGPGQDPQFLISFYEKMQSDKGSIPDRFSAQQFSDYHSELNMSSLELGDSALYFCASSISGGDYNEQFFGPGTRLTVL.

This chain joins TRBV27 and TRBJ2-7; TRBD2 is a possible D gene (6 bases). Germline loops: CDR1 MNHEY, CDR2 SMNVEV (reference sequence). The CDR3 length is 12 residues. The germline V and J ends were trimmed by 11 bases and 6 bases, with 17 bases remaining between them. As DNA, the CDR3 is TGTGCCCGTCACAGGCTGGGAGGCGAGCAGTACTTC. Its translation: CARHRLGGEQYF.

The rearrangement uses TRBV19 and TRBJ1-2, with D perhaps matching TRBD1 (5 bases). The germline V and J ends were trimmed by 11 bases and 0 bases, with 25 bases remaining between them. This CDR3 contains 17 residues. Germline loops: CDR1 LNHDA, CDR2 SQIVND (reference sequence). The CDR3: CAGPHGGGMNPNYGYTF. DNA for the CDR3: TGTGCCGGACCGCACGGGGGAGGGATGAACCCTAACTATGGCTACACCTTC.

CDR3 sequence reads: CASNGARGGGETQYF. As DNA, the CDR3 is TGTGCCAGCAATGGGGCGAGGGGGGGCGGAGAGACCCAGTACTTC. The V call is TRBV2, the J call TRBJ2-5; TRBD2 might be the D (7 bases). The germline V gene has CDR1 SNHLY and CDR2 FYNNEI. The germline V and J ends were trimmed by 7 bases and 4 bases, with 19 bases remaining between them. The CDR3 contains 15 residues.